The clone carrying this T cell receptor (beta chain) was counted ten times or more. Its target is unknown. TCRdb reprocessed the multiplex PCR reads via MiXCR and lists one record per CDR3 protein. This table has tens of thousands of distinct CDR3 sequences, more than 25% appearing once. The germline CDR1 and CDR2 sequences are SQVTM and ANQGSEA. Trimming at V came to 0 bases and at J to 1 base, leaving 7 bases not matched to a gene. The CDR3 contains 16 residues. The lymph nodes were axillary draining lymph nodes from breast cancer patients. These data are taken from a study of breast tumors, draining lymph nodes, adjacent tissues. Study-level findings and limits: Tumor TCR diversity was below lymph nodes but above nontumor tissue.

The rearrangement uses TRBV29-1 and TRBJ2-7; TRBD1 agrees at 9 bases. This clonotype originated in a female donor with breast cancer. Some clones in this sample may be carry-over from other donors' samples. The sample was axillary lymph node tissue. CDR3 residues: CSVEDTGQGGSYEQYF. The DNA of the CDR3 is TGCAGCGTTGAAGATACGGGACAGGGAGGGTCCTACGAGCAGTACTTC.